The source of this TCR beta chain is a study of patients and donors after allogeneic stem cell transplantation. This clonotype appeared a few times. A single record per CDR3 protein comes from TCRdb applying MiXCR to the RT-PCR reads. Counted here are about a million distinct CDR3 sequences, about a sixth occurring once; the ten biggest clones make up approximately 5.9%. The sequencing input was blood, either unsorted or a sorted T cell fraction (not recorded which). This clonotype originated in a human donor who was either an allogeneic HSCT recipient or a stem cell or donor lymphocyte infusion donor (not recorded which). It is not recorded whose cells these are; they may come from a transplant donor.

The CDR3 DNA sequence: TGCAGTGCTAGTCCTTACACCTCGAACACTGAAGCTTTCTTT. Residues: CSASPYTSNTEAFF. This chain joins TRBV20-1 and TRBJ1-1; D call uncertain. V dropped 3 bases and J dropped 1 base, with 12 bases sitting between them. Germline V gene data show CDR1 as DFQATT and CDR2 as SNEGSKA (reference sequence). This CDR3 comprises 14 residues.